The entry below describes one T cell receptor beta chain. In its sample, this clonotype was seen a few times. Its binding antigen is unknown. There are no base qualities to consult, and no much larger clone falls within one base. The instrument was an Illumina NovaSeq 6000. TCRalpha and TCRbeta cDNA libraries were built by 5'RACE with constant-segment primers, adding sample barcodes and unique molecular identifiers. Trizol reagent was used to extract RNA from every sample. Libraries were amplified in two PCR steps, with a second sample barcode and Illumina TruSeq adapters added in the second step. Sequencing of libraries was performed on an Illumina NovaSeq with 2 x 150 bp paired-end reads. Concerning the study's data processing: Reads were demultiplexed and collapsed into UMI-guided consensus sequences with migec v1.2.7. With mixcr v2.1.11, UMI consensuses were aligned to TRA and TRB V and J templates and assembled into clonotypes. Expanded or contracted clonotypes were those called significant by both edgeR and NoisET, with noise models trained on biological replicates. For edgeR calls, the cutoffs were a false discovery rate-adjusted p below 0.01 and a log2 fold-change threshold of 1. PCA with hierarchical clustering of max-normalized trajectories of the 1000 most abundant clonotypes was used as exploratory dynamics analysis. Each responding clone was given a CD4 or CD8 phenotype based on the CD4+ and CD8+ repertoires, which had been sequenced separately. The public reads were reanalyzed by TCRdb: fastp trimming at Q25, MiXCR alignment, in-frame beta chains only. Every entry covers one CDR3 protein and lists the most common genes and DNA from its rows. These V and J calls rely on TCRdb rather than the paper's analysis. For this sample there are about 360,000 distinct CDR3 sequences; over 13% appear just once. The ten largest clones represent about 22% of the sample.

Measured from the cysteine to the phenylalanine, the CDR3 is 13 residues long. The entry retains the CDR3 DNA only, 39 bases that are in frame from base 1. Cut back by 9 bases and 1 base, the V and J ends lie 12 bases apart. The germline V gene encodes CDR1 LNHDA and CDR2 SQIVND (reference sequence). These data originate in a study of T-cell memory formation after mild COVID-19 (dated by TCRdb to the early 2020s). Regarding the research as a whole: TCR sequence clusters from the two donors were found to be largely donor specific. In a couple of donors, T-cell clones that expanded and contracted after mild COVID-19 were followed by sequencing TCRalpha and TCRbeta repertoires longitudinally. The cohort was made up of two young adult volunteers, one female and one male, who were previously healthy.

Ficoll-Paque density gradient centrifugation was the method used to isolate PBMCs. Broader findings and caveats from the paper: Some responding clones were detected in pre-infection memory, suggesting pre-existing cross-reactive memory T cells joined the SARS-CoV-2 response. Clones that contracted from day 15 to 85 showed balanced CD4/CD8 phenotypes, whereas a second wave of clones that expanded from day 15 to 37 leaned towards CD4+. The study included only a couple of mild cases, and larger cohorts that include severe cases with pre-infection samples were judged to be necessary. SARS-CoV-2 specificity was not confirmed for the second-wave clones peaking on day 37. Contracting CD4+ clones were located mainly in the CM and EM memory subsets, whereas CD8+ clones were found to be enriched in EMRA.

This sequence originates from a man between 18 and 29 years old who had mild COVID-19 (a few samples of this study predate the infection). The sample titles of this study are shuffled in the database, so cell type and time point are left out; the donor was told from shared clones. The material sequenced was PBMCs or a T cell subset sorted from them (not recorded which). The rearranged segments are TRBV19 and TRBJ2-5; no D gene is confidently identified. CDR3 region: CASADAAQETQYF. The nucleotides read TGTGCCAGCGCAGATGCGGCCCAAGAGACCCAGTACTTC. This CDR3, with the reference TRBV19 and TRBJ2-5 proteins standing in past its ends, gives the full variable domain DGGITQSPKYLFRKEGQNVTLSCEQNLNHDAMYWYRQDPGQGLRLIYYSQIVNDFQKGDIAEGYSVSREKKESFPLTVTSAQKNPTAFYLCASADAAQETQYFGPGTRLLVL.